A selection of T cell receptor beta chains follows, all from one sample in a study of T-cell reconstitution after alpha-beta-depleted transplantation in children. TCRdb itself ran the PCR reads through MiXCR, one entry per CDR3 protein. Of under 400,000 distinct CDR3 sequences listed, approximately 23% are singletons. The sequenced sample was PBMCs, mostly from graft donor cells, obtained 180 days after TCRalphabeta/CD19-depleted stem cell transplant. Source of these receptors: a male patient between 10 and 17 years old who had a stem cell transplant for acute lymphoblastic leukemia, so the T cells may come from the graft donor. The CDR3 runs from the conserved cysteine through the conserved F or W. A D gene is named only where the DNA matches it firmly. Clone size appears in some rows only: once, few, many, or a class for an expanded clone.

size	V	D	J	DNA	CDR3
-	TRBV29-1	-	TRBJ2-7	TGCAGCGTTGACGGGGTTAACGAGCAGTACTTC	CSVDGVNEQYF
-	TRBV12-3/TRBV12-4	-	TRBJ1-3	TGTGCCGCGGGGACGGGCCCCTCTGGAAACACCATATATTTT	CAAGTGPSGNTIYF
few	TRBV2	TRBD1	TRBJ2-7	TGTGCCAGCAAAGTCGGGACAGGCCTCTACGAGCAGTACTTC	CASKVGTGLYEQYF
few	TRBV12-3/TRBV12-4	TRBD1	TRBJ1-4	TGTGCCAGCAGTTCACAGGGGCGTAGAGAAAAACTGTTTTTT	CASSSQGRREKLFF
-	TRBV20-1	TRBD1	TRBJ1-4	TGCAGTGCTAGAGATCCAACAGGAAAACAGGGGTCCAAGAGTTTTTTT	CSARDPTGKQGSKSFF
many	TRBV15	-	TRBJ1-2	TGTGCCACCAGCAGAGACAGGTTCCCCAACTATGGCTACACCTTC	CATSRDRFPNYGYTF
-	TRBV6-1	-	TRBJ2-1	TGTGCCAGTATCAAATCTAGTCCCTACAATGAGCAGTTCTTC	CASIKSSPYNEQFF
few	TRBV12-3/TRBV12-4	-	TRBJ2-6	TGTGCCAGCAGTTTAACGAGGTTCCTTTCTGGGGCCAACGTCCTGACTTTC	CASSLTRFLSGANVLTF
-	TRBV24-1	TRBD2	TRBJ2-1	TGTGCCACCAGTTCAGTCCGACTAGCGGGAGTTAATGAGCAGTTCTTC	CATSSVRLAGVNEQFF
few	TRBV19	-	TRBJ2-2	TGTGCCAGTAGTATATTCGGCACTGGGAACACCGGGGAGCTGTTTTTT	CASSIFGTGNTGELFF
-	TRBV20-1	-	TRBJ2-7	TGCAGTGCCCGACCAACAGCGGCCCCCTACGAGCAGTACTTC	CSARPTAAPYEQYF